This is a list of T cell receptor beta chains from one sample in a study of T cells in Graves' hyperthyroidism and ophthalmopathy. TCRdb independently ran MiXCR on the multiplex PCR reads; one entry per CDR3 protein. The sample yields under 400,000 distinct CDR3 sequences, approximately 15% seen once. The material sequenced was blood. The receptor source for this set is a woman aged 55-70 years with Graves' hyperthyroidism. The CDR3 runs from the conserved cysteine through the conserved F or W. A D gene is named only where the DNA matches it firmly. Size is omitted from some rows. Given values are once, few, many or a class for expanded clones.

>8|TRBV27|-|few|TRBJ2-1
TGTGCCAGTGGTGAGCAGTTCTTC
CASGEQFF
>18|TRBV6-5|TRBD2|many|TRBJ2-7
TGTGCCAGCAGTTACTCAAGAGTAGCGGGTAAAATCTCCTACGAGCAGTACTTC
CASSYSRVAGKISYEQYF
>15|TRBV6-1|TRBD2|many|TRBJ2-1
TGTGCCAGCAGAGGGGCGGGAGGCAATCTCAATGAGCAGTTCTTC
CASRGAGGNLNEQFF
>15|TRBV12-3/TRBV12-4|-|-|TRBJ1-1
TGTGCCAGCAGGGAGCGGACAGATATGAACACTGAAGCTTTCTTT
CASRERTDMNTEAFF
>15|TRBV11-2|-|many|TRBJ1-5
TGTGCCAGCAGCTTATCGACGGGGATCAATCAGCCCCAGCATTTT
CASSLSTGINQPQHF
>16|TRBV5-6|-|many|TRBJ2-1
TGTGCCAGCAGCTGGACCCCCAAGAGCTCCTACAATGAGCAGTTCTTC
CASSWTPKSSYNEQFF
>17|TRBV20-1|TRBD1|many|TRBJ2-6
TGCAGTGCTAGGGACAGGCAGACAACCTCTGGGGCCAACGTCCTGACTTTC
CSARDRQTTSGANVLTF
>14|TRBV20-1|-|few|TRBJ2-6
TGCAGTGCCACCGCTGGGGCTGGGGCCAACGTCCTGACTTTC
CSATAGAGANVLTF
>14|TRBV5-1|TRBD2|-|TRBJ2-7
TGCGCCAGCAGCTTGGAACTAGCGGGAGCCGAGCAGTACTTC
CASSLELAGAEQYF
>14|TRBV5-1|-|-|TRBJ2-1
TGCGCCAGCAGCGCCAGCACCACTAGCCCTATGCGGTTCTTC
CASSASTTSPMRFF
>13|TRBV7-8|-|many|TRBJ2-5
TGTGCCAGCAGCGAAGAAGGATGGGAGACCCAGTACTTC
CASSEEGWETQYF
>15|TRBV11-2|-|-|TRBJ1-1
TGTGCCAGCAGCCCCGAACAGGGTTGGCACACTGAAGCTTTCTTT
CASSPEQGWHTEAFF
>15|TRBV7-9|-|few|TRBJ2-3
TGTGCCAGCAGCCCCTGGACTGGCTACACAGATACGCAGTATTTT
CASSPWTGYTDTQYF